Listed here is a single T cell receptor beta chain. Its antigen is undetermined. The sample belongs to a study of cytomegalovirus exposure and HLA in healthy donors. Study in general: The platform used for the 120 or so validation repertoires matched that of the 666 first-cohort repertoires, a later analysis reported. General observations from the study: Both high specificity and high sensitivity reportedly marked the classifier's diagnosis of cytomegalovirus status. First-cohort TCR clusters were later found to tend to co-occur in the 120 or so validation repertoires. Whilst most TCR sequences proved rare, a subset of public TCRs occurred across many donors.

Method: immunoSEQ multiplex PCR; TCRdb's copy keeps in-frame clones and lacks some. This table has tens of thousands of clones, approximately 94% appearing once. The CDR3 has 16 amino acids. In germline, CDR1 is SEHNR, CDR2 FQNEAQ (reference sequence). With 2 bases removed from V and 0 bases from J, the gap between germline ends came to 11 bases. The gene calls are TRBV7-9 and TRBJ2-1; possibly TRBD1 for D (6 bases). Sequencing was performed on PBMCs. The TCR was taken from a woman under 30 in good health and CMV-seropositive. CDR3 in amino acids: CASSLKQGLSYNEQFF. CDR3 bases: TGTGCCAGCAGCTTAAAGCAGGGGCTCTCCTACAATGAGCAGTTCTTC.